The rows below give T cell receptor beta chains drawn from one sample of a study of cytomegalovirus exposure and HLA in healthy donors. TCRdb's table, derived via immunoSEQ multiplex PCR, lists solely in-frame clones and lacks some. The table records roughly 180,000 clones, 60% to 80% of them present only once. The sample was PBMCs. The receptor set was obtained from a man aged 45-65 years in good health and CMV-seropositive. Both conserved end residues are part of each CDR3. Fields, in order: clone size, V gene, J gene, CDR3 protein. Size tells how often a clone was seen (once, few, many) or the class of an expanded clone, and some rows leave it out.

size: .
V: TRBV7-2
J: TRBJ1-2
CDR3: CASSLITRVTTDGYTF

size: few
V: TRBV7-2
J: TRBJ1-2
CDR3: CASSSGPSAGGYTF

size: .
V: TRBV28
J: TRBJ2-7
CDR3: CASSDGGRAGEQYF

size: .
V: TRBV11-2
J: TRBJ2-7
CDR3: CASSVRYEQYF

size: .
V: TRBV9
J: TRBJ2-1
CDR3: CASSPGTSGNEQFF

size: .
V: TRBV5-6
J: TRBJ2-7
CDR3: CASSLVPGQGKWSYEQYF

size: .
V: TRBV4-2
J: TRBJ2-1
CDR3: CASSPTGTSGGPGEFF

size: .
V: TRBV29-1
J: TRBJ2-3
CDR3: CSATTGWGSTDTQYF

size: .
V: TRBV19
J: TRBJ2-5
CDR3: CASSIGGRPAETQYF

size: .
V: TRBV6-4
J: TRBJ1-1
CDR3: CASSDREGTEAFF

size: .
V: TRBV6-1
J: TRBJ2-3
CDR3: CASSEAKDREYF

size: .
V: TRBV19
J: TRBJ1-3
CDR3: CASKQGTSGNTIYF

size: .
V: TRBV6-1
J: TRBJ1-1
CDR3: CASTSGEFTEAFF

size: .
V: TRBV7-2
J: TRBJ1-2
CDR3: CASSLADSKIYGYTF

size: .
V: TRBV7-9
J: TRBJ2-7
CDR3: CASSLTGQGGHEQYF

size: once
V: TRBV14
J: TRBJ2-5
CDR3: CASSHILAMETQYF

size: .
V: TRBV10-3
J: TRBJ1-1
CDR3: CAISHSGQLNTEAFF

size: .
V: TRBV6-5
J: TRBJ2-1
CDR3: CASRLAGLYNEQFF

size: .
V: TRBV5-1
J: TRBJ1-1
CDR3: CASSLGDRVGEAFF

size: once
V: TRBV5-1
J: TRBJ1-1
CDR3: CASSLVPQGRGMNTEAFF

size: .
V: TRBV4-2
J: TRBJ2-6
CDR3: CASSDGLAVGANVLTF

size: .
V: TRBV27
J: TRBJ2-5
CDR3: CASSFSAEGPQETQYF

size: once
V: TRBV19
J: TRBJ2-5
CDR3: CASTPRGNRGMSETQYF

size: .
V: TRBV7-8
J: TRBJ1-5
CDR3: CASSFRANRYNQPQHF

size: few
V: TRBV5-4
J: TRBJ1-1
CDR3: CASSLTRNTEAFF

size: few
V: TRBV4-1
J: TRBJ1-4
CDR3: CASSPVGPGMGEKLFF

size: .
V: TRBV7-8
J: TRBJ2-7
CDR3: CASSLASGAGEQYF

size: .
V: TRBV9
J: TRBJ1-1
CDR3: CASSPHGQGATEAFF

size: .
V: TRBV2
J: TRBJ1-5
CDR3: CASSRYDAGLNQPQHF

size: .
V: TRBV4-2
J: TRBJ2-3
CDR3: CASSQGTGVSGWIDTQYF

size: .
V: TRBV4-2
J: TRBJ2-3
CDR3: CASSQAPAGVADTQYF

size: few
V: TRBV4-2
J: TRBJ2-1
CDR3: CASSRSRDSTYNEQFF

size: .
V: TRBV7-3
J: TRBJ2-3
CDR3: CASSGGAPDTQYF

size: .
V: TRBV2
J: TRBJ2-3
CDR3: CASSFADTQYF

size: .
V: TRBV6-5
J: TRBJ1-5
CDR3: CASSPNSNQPQHF

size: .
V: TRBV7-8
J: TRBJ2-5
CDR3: CASSLVFSGGQETQYF

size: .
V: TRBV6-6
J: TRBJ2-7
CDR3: CASSYSRGGNEQYF

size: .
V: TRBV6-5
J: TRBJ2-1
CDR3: CASSYSPTVRYNEQFF

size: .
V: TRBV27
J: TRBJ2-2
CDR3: CASSSGLLRGELFF

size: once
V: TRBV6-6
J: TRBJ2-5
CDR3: CASRMSGGQETQYF

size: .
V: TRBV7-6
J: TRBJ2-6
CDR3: CASSLVPGQGAGANVLTF

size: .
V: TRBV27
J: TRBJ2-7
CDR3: CASSFLSGTDKYEQYF

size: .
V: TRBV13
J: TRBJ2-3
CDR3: CASSLRQGSTDTQYF

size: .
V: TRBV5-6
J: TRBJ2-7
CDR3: CASSFLTSSYEQYF

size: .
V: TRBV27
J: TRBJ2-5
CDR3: CASSFPGGETQYF

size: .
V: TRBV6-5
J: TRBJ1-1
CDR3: CASRPQGRRNTEAFF

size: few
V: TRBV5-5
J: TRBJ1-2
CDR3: CASSRDYGYTF

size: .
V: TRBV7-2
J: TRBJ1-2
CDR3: CASSLGGTGNGYTF

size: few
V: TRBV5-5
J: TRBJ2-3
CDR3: CASSLNPTGIDTQYF

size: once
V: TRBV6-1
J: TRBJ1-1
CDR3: CASSEDRDTEAFF

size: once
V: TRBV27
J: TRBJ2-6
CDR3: CASSSTGSGANVLTF

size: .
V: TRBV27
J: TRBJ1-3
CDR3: CASSLAGSGNTIYF